This TCR beta chain originates from a study of cytomegalovirus exposure and HLA in healthy donors. The study's findings and limits: HLA restriction was apparent for most CMV-associated TCR beta chains in a later analysis. Per a prior analysis, the majority of TCR beta V segments were productive roughly 90% or roughly 30% of the time.

This clone came up once. Its antigen is currently unknown. As for the donors, each was a healthy bone marrow donor. From germline, CDR1 is ENHRY and CDR2 SYGVKD. V dropped 6 bases and J dropped 0; count of bases not matched to a gene: 4. CDR3 size: 14 residues. PCR was performed using 60 Vbeta and 13 Jbeta primers. The method was immunoSEQ multiplex PCR; TCRdb's version includes in-frame clones alone and lacks a portion of them. Altogether about 130,000 clones are present, roughly four fifths being singletons, with the ten largest covering over 1.5%. V gene TRBV10-3 combines with J gene TRBJ2-5; 7 bases are a match to TRBD2. This receptor was identified in a woman in her forties or fifties in good health and CMV-seronegative. Sequencing was done on a sample of PBMCs. This CDR3 is CAISKRGYQETQYF. The CDR3 DNA sequence: TGTGCCATCAGCAAGCGGGGCTACCAAGAGACCCAGTACTTC.